The source of this T cell receptor (beta chain) is a study of T cells in Graves' hyperthyroidism and ophthalmopathy. General study results and limits: Most clonotypes that expanded in the thyroid above 0.001 also showed up in blood.

This clonotype was seen only a few times. Its antigen remains unidentified. CDR3 length: 15 amino acids. The germline CDR1 and CDR2 sequences are MNHEY and SVGAGI. The V gene lost 2 bases and the J gene lost 1 base, with 9 bases spanning the gap. There were TCR beta CDR3 regions amplified from RNA transcripts. The HTBI primer set served for first-round RT-PCR of the TCR CDR3. TCRdb passed the multiplex PCR reads through MiXCR, listing each CDR3 protein once. Of about 400,000 distinct CDR3 sequences detected, 15% to 17% appear once; the ten largest clones hold around 7.3%. The chain combines TRBV6-5 with TRBJ2-1; D is ambiguous. Sequencing used blood. The origin of this receptor is a young woman with Graves' hyperthyroidism. CDR3: CASSYGWPSYNEQFF. The CDR3 DNA follows: TGTGCCAGCAGTTACGGGTGGCCTTCCTACAATGAGCAGTTCTTC.